The 30 T cell receptor beta chains given below trace back to one sample, sequenced in a study of T-cell memory formation after mild COVID-19. Each CDR3 protein is one row after TCRdb ran MiXCR on the 5' RACE reads. Of just under 550,000 distinct CDR3 sequences listed, about a fifth were seen once; the top ten hold around 13%. Sequences were obtained from PBMCs or a T cell subset sorted from them (not recorded which). Receptors were obtained from an adult woman who had mild COVID-19 (a few samples of this study predate the infection). Cell type and time point are not known.

The chain uses TRBV11-3 and TRBJ2-7, with 14 nucleotides matching TRBD2. The CDR3 totals 17 residues. V was pared by 4 bases and J by 3 bases, with 8 bases of the junction left unmatched. CDR1 is SGHNT, CDR2 YENEEA, per germline. CDR3 amino acids: CASSSGTSGSLVYEQYF. The DNA of the CDR3 is TGTGCCAGCAGCTCCGGGACTAGCGGGAGTTTGGTCTACGAGCAGTACTTC.

This clonotype came up a few times. A junction boundary mismatches the germline segment, possibly from a read error. The chain employs TRBV20-1 and TRBJ2-7, with 11 bases fitting TRBD2. The CDR3 loop spans 13 amino acids. Germline V gene lookup returns CDR1 DFQATT and CDR2 SNEGSKA (reference sequence). Here the CDR3 reads CSASPSGRYGQYF. CDR3 DNA: TGCAGTGCTAGTCCTAGCGGGAGGTACGGGCAGTACTTC.

This sequence joins TRBV7-2 and TRBJ2-7; no clear D. Trimming shortened V by 0 bases and J by 5 bases, and 14 bases separated the two germline ends. Germline V lookup: CDR1 SGHTA, CDR2 FQGNSA. The CDR3 spans 15 residues. The CDR3 coding sequence is TGTGCCAGCAGCTTAGCGTTAGGGTCGGAACACGAGCAGTACTTC. Residues: CASSLALGSEHEQYF.

Ten or more counts support this clonotype. This sequence joins TRBV6-5 and TRBJ2-3; D remains ambiguous. Germline V lookup: CDR1 MNHEY, CDR2 SVGAGI. CDR3 length equals 16 residues. V was trimmed by 0 bases and J by 0 bases, leaving 10 bases between them. CDR3 loop: CASSYSLGASTDTQYF. CDR3 nucleotides: TGTGCCAGCAGTTACTCGTTGGGTGCTAGCACAGATACGCAGTATTTT.

The rearrangement links TRBV7-2 to TRBJ2-4; TRBD2 aligns across 9 bases. The CDR3 is 15 residues long. Per the germline V gene, CDR1 is SGHTA and CDR2 is FQGNSA. Trimming took 7 bases from V and 4 from J; bases not matched to a gene: 8. The CDR3 bases are TGTGCCAGCAAGTTTGTAGCGGGGGTAAAAAACATTCAGTACTTC. This translates into CASKFVAGVKNIQYF.

This clonotype came up many times. This rearrangement joins TRBV4-1 to TRBJ2-1; TRBD2 is a possible D gene (5 bases). V lost 0 bases and J 5 bases, leaving 11 bases between the germline ends. The CDR3 has 15 amino acids. The germline V gene encodes CDR1 MGHRA and CDR2 YSYEKL. This chain's CDR3 is CASSQDVRGNNEQFF. The DNA of the CDR3 is TGCGCCAGCAGCCAAGATGTAAGAGGGAACAATGAGCAGTTCTTC.

The genes are TRBV6-5 and TRBJ2-3, with 7 positions matching TRBD1. Unmatched junction bases numbered 9, after V lost 8 bases and J lost 1 base. This CDR3 has 15 amino acids. Germline V lookup: CDR1 MNHEY, CDR2 SVGAGI. Written as DNA, the CDR3 is TGTGCCAGCTCTAGACAGGGCCCCCGCACAGATACGCAGTATTTT. Its protein product is CASSRQGPRTDTQYF.

The rearrangement links TRBV30 to TRBJ1-2, with D maybe TRBD1 (5 bases). The CDR3 extends over 14 amino acids. V lost 8 bases to trimming and J lost 12 bases, with 28 bases between them. Germline CDR1 and CDR2: GTSNPN and SVGIG (reference sequence). CDR3: CAGLDMVRKWGDTF. CDR3 DNA sequence: TGTGCCGGACTCGACATGGTTAGGAAGTGGGGGGACACCTTC.

The chain recombines TRBV5-1 with TRBJ2-7; TRBD1 matches at 7 bases. The CDR3 consists of 13 residues. The ends lost 4 bases at V and 11 bases at J; junction bases unmatched: 12. Germline CDR1 reads SGHRS; CDR2 reads YFSETQ. For the CDR3, the DNA is TGCGCCAGCAGCCTCACGCCGACAGGGCGCGAGTACTTC. This encodes CASSLTPTGREYF.

The chain combines TRBV7-2 with TRBJ2-7, with TRBD2 identical over 7 bases. After removal of 5 bases from V and 3 bases from J, the junction contained 7 bases not matched to a gene. The CDR3 sequence is 14 residues long. The germline V gene has CDR1 SGHTA and CDR2 FQGNSA. CDR3 sequence (DNA): TGTGCCAGCAGCCCCGGGGGGAGGTTCTACGAGCAGTACTTC. Its translation: CASSPGGRFYEQYF.

V usage is TRBV7-8 and J usage is TRBJ2-7; TRBD1 matches 9 bases. This CDR3 comprises 15 residues. The V and J ends lost 5 bases and 2 bases, in that order; junction bases with no gene match: 7. Per the germline V gene, CDR1 is SGHVS and CDR2 is FQNEAQ. As DNA, the CDR3 is TGTGCCAGCAGCCCTAAAAGACAGGGGGCCTACGAGCAGTACTTC. Amino acid sequence: CASSPKRQGAYEQYF.

The V and J genes are TRBV12-3 or TRBV12-4 and TRBJ1-1, with D unresolved. The CDR3 has 13 amino acids. V lost 5 bases to trimming and J lost 5 bases, with 12 bases between them. The CDR3 reads CASSTRPLTEAFF. As DNA, the CDR3 is TGTGCCAGCAGTACTCGGCCGCTAACTGAAGCTTTCTTT.

The gene calls are TRBV29-1 and TRBJ1-2, with TRBD1 matching 7 bases. This CDR3 has 13 amino acids. Germline V lookup: CDR1 SQVTM, CDR2 ANQGSEA. With V trimmed by 6 bases and J by 4 bases, 8 bases remained unmatched. The CDR3, as DNA: TGCAGCGTGGAACCGACAGGGATCTATGGCTACACCTTC. Protein product: CSVEPTGIYGYTF.

This clonotype was found a few times. The chain carries TRBV5-1 and TRBJ1-1; no definite D call. Germline CDR1 is SGHRS and CDR2 is YFSETQ. The CDR3 length is 15 residues. The ends were cut back, 1 base at V and 3 bases at J, with 13 bases in the middle. This CDR3 reads CASSLLGGPYTEAFF. DNA for the CDR3: TGCGCCAGCAGCTTGTTAGGAGGACCTTACACTGAAGCTTTCTTT.

This clonotype has ten or more counts. The chain joins TRBV11-2 to TRBJ2-3; 7 positions agree with TRBD1. From germline, CDR1 is SGHAT and CDR2 FQNNGV. With 6 bases clipped from V and 4 bases from J, the junction kept 4 bases outside the gene matches. The CDR3 sequence is 13 residues long. The CDR3 reads CASRTGMSDTQYF. Written as DNA, the CDR3 is TGTGCCAGCAGGACAGGGATGTCAGATACGCAGTATTTT.

This clonotype was seen only a few times. Here the CDR3 DNA reads TGTGCCAGCAGTGAAAGGAACGTGGGCCTTATAGATGAGCAGTTCTTC. Translation: CASSERNVGLIDEQFF. The chain employs TRBV6-1 and TRBJ2-1; no clear D gene. The V end lost 2 bases, the J end lost 8 bases, and 19 bases lay between the germline ends. Germline values: CDR1 MNHNS, CDR2 SASEGT. The CDR3 spans 16 residues.

This clonotype was seen at least ten times. CDR3 in amino acids: CASSIRGEQPQHF. In DNA, the CDR3 is TGTGCCAGCAGTATCAGGGGGGAACAGCCCCAGCATTTT. The chain links TRBV7-2 to TRBJ1-5; 7 nucleotides line up with TRBD1. Per the germline V gene, CDR1 is SGHTA and CDR2 is FQGNSA. The CDR3 covers 13 residues. Trimming at V came to 6 bases and at J to 7 bases, leaving 6 bases not matched to a gene.

There are a few counts of this clonotype. V is TRBV24-1 and J is TRBJ2-3; D is unresolved. From germline, CDR1 is KGHDR and CDR2 SFDVKD. Trimming removed 1 base from V and 5 bases from J, with 18 bases in between. The CDR3 totals 17 residues. The CDR3 reads CATSDFDPLLKGDTQYF. The CDR3 DNA sequence: TGTGCCACCAGTGATTTTGACCCCCTGCTGAAGGGAGATACGCAGTATTTT.

This clonotype has only a few counts. V usage is TRBV6-5 and J usage is TRBJ2-1, with unresolved D. V lost 4 bases and J lost 7, with 11 bases in between. The CDR3 is 13 residues long. Per the germline V gene, CDR1 is MNHEY and CDR2 is SVGAGI. The CDR3 loop reads CASSLDLGNEQFF. The CDR3, as DNA: TGTGCCAGCAGTTTAGATTTGGGGAATGAGCAGTTCTTC.

This clonotype was found a few times. The rearrangement joins TRBV5-1 to TRBJ2-1; 8 bases match TRBD2. V shed 2 bases, J shed 6 bases, and the junction held 7 bases outside the gene matches. The CDR3 is made up of 15 amino acids. CDR1 and CDR2 from the germline V gene are SGHRS and YFSETQ. The CDR3 DNA reads TGCGCCAGCAGCTTACTAGCGGTTGATCGCAATGAGCAGTTCTTC. It is translated as CASSLLAVDRNEQFF.

This chain joins TRBV9 and TRBJ2-3; 12 bases fit TRBD2. The CDR3 length is 15 residues. CDR1 SGDLS and CDR2 YYNGEE come from the germline V gene. Unmatched junction bases numbered 3, after V lost 1 base and J lost 6 bases. The chain's CDR3 is CASSVQGLAGDTQYF. The CDR3, as DNA: TGTGCCAGCAGCGTACAAGGACTAGCGGGGGATACGCAGTATTTT. Full variable domain (remainder filled in from reference TRBV9 and TRBJ2-3): DSGVTQTPKHLITATGQRVTLRCSPRSGDLSVYWYQQSLDQGLQFLIQYYNGEERAKGNILERFSAQQFPDLHSELNLSSLELGDSALYFCASSVQGLAGDTQYFGPGTRLTVL.

The rearrangement links TRBV5-4 to TRBJ2-5; D gene ambiguous. Germline CDR1 SGHNT, CDR2 YYREEE (reference sequence). This CDR3 is 14 amino acids long. V was pared by 0 bases and J by 0 bases, with 6 bases between. The CDR3 DNA reads TGTGCCAGCAGCTTGGATGTCTACCAAGAGACCCAGTACTTC. Translating gives CASSLDVYQETQYF.

This chain uses TRBV6-1 with TRBJ2-1; the D gene is possibly TRBD1 (5 bases). The V end lost 1 base, the J end lost 7 bases, and 14 bases lay between the germline ends. Looked up from germline, CDR1 is MNHNS and CDR2 is SASEGT. The CDR3 sequence is 15 residues long. The CDR3: CASSEERQSYNEQFF. The CDR3 nucleotides are TGTGCCAGCAGTGAAGAGAGACAGAGCTATAATGAGCAGTTCTTC.

This clonotype was seen a few times. V and J are TRBV7-9 and TRBJ1-1; tentatively, D is TRBD1 (6 bases). Trimming took 5 bases from V and 7 from J, leaving 14 bases between them. CDR3 length: 13 residues. Germline V gene data show CDR1 as SEHNR and CDR2 as FQNEAQ (reference sequence). CDR3 sequence reads: CASSVGVDSEAFF. CDR3 in DNA: TGTGCCAGCAGCGTCGGGGTGGACAGTGAAGCTTTCTTT.

This chain uses TRBV7-9 with TRBJ2-5, with D perhaps TRBD1 (6 bases). Trimming removed 7 bases at V and 0 bases at J, with 15 bases between. Germline V lookup: CDR1 SEHNR, CDR2 FQNEAQ (reference sequence). The CDR3 length is 15 residues. The CDR3 DNA reads TGTGCCAGCACCACCGGGACAAAGTACCAAGAGACCCAGTACTTC. It specifies CASTTGTKYQETQYF.

This clonotype was observed a few times. The chain employs TRBV12-3 or TRBV12-4 and TRBJ1-1; D gene uncertain. The germline V and J ends were trimmed by 6 bases and 5 bases, with 16 bases remaining between them. The CDR3 sequence is 14 residues long. CDR3 amino acids: CASSWTGEGTEAFF. The CDR3 coding sequence is TGTGCCAGCAGCTGGACGGGTGAGGGAACTGAAGCTTTCTTT.

V usage is TRBV6-5 and J usage is TRBJ2-1, with D possibly being TRBD2 (5 bases). CDR3 length equals 15 residues. V lost 6 bases and J 4 bases, leaving 16 bases between the germline ends. Germline-derived CDR1 and CDR2 are MNHEY and SVGAGI. The chain's CDR3 is CASSKVLRGYNEQFF. The CDR3, as DNA: TGTGCCAGCAGCAAAGTCTTACGGGGTTACAATGAGCAGTTCTTC.

This clonotype showed up many times. This chain joins TRBV7-8 and TRBJ2-4; 11 nucleotides line up with TRBD1. Germline-derived CDR1 and CDR2 are SGHVS and FQNEAQ. The CDR3 consists of 14 residues. V dropped 3 bases and J dropped 7; count of bases not matched to a gene: 2. The CDR3 reads CASSFGTGGNIQYF. DNA for the CDR3: TGTGCCAGCAGCTTCGGGACAGGGGGGAACATTCAGTACTTC.

V usage is TRBV4-1 and J usage is TRBJ2-3, with 7 bases lining up with TRBD2. V dropped 0 bases and J dropped 9; count of bases not matched to a gene: 6. The CDR3 covers 14 residues. Germline-derived CDR1 and CDR2 are MGHRA and YSYEKL. The CDR3 nucleotides read TGCGCCAGCAGCCAAGATAACCAGGGAGGGACGCAGTATTTT. Translation: CASSQDNQGGTQYF.

The chain joins TRBV30 to TRBJ1-1, with no clear D. This CDR3 region has 11 residues. Germline V CDR1 and CDR2: GTSNPN, SVGIG (reference sequence). V was pared by 0 bases and J by 10 bases, with 9 bases between. The CDR3 loop reads CAWSVRWGAFF. The CDR3 DNA reads TGTGCCTGGAGTGTACGATGGGGAGCTTTCTTT.